This T cell receptor beta chain appears in the sequencing data of a study of blood T cells in healthy people across ages. Together with a sample-barcoded 5' primer, a J-beta primer mix was included in a second PCR lasting 7 to 11 cycles. MiXCR, run by TCRdb on the 5' RACE reads, gives a single entry per CDR3 protein. The table lists approximately 1,000,000 distinct CDR3 sequences, around two fifths of them singletons. In its sample, this clonotype was seen many times. The length of the CDR3 is 13 residues. Per germline, CDR1 SQVTM and CDR2 ANQGSEA. Deletions cut 3 bases from V and 4 bases from J, with 11 bases between.

The receptor comes from a man between 18 and 29 years old in good health. This chain uses TRBV29-1 with TRBJ2-3, with D possibly being TRBD1 (5 bases). Material for sequencing was blood. The CDR3 sequence: CSVDQGGSDTQYF. The DNA of the CDR3 is TGCAGCGTTGACCAGGGTGGGTCAGATACGCAGTATTTT.